This T cell receptor beta chain was identified in a study of technical replicates of blood from a handful of donors. Generated by immunoSEQ multiplex PCR, the TCRdb table keeps only in-frame clones and is missing some. This table holds more than 65,000 clones, 75% to 90% found once. Between the trimmed V and J ends, which lost 0 bases and 3 bases, there was a span of 9 bases. The CDR3 length is 15 residues. From germline, CDR1 is SGDLS and CDR2 YYNGEE. Sequences were obtained from PBMCs. The chain employs TRBV9 and TRBJ2-2; D unclear. This sequence was found in a human donor in good health. Some clones in this sample may be carry-over from other donors' samples. CDR3 in amino acids: CASSVGPTDTGELFF. The CDR3 nucleotides are TGTGCCAGCAGCGTAGGGCCAACCGACACCGGGGAGCTGTTTTTT.